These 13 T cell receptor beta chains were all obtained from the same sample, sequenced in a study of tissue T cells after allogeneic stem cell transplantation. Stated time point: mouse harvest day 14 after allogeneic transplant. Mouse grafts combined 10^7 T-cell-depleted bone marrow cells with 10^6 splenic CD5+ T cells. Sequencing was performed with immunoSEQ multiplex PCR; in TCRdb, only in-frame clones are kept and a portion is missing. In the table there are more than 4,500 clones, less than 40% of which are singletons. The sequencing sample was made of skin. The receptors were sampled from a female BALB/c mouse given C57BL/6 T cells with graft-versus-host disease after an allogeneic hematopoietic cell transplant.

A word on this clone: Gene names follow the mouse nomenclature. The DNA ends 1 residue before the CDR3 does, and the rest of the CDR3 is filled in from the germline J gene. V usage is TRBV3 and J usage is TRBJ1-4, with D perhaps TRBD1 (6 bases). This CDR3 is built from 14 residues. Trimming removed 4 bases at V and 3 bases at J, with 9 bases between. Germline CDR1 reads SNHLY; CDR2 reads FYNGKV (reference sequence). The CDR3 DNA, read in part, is TGTGCCAGCAGCTCCGGGACAACCAACGAAAGATTATTT. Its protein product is CASSSGTTNERLF. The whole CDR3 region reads CASSSGTTNERLFF.

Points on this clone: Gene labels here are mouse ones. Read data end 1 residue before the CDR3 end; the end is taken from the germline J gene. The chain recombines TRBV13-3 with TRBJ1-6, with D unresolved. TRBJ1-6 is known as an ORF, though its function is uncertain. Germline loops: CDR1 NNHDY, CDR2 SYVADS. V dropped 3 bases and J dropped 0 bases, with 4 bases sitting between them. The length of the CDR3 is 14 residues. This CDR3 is CASSGDSYNSPLYF. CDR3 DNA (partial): TGTGCCAGCAGTGGGGATTCCTATAATTCGCCCCTCTAC.

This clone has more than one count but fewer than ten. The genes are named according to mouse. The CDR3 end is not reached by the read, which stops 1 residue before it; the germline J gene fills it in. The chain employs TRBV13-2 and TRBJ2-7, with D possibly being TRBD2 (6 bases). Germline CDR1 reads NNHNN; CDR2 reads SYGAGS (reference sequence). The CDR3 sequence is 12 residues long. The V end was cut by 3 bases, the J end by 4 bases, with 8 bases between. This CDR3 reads CASGVTGYEQYF. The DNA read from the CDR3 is TGTGCCAGCGGTGTGACTGGATATGAACAGTAC.

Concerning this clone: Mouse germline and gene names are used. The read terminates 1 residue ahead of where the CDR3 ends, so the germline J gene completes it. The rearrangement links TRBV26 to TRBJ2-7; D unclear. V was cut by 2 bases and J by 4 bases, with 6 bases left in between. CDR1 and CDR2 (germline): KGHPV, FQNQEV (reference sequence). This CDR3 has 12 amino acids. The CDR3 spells CASSLSGYEQYF. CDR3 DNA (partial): TGTGCCAGCAGTCTGAGTGGTTATGAACAGTAC.

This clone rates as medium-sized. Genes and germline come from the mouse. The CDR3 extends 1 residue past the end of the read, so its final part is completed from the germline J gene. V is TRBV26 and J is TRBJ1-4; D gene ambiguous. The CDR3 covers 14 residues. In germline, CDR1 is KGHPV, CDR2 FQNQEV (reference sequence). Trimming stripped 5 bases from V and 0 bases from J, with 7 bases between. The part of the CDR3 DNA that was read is TGTGCCAGCAGTTTGACAATTTCCAACGAAAGATTATTT. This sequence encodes CASSLTISNERLF. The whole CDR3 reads CASSLTISNERLFF.

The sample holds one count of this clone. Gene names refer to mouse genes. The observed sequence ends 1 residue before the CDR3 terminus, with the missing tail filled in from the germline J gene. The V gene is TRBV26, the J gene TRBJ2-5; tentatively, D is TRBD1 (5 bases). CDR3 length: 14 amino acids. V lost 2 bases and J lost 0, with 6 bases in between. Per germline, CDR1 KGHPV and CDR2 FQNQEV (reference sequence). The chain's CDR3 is CASSLGQNQDTQYF. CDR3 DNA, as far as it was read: TGTGCCAGCAGTCTGGGACAAAACCAAGACACCCAGTAC.

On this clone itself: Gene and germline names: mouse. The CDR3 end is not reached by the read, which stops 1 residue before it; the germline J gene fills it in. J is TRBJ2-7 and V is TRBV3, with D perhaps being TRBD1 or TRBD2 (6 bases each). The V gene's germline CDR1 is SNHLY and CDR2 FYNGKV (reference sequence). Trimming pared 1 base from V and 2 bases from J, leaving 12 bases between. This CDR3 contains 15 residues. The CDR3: CASSLGGRGAYEQYF. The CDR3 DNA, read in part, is TGTGCCAGCAGCTTAGGGGGGCGCGGCGCCTATGAACAGTAC.

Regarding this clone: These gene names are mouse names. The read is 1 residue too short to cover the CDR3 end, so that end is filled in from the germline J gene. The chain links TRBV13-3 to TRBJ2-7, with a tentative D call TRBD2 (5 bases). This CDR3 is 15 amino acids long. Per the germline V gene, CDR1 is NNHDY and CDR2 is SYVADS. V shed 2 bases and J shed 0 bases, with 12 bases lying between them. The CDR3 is CASSEHWRSSYEQYF. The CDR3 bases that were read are TGTGCCAGCAGTGAACACTGGAGGAGCTCCTATGAACAGTAC.

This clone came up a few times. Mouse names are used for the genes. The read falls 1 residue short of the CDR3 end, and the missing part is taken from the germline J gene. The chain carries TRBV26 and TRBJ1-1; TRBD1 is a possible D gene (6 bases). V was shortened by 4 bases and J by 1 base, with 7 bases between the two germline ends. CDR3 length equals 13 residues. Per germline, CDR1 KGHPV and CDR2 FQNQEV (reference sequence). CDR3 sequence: CASSPGQNTEVFF. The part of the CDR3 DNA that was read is TGTGCCAGCAGTCCGGGACAAAACACAGAAGTCTTC.

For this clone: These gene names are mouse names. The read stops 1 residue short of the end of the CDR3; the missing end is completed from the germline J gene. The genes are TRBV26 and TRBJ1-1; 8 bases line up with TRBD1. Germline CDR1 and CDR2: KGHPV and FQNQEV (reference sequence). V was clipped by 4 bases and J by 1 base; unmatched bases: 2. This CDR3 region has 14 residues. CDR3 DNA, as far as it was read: TGTGCCAGCAGTCCCGGGACAGGAAACACAGAAGTCTTC. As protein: CASSPGTGNTEVF. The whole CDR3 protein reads CASSPGTGNTEVFF. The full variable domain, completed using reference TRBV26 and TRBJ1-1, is NSKVIQTPRYLVKGQGQKAKMRCIPEKGHPVVFWYQQNKNNEFKFLINFQNQEVLQQIDMTEKRFSAECPSNSPCSLEIQSSEAGDSALYLCASSPGTGNTEVFFGKGTRLTVV.

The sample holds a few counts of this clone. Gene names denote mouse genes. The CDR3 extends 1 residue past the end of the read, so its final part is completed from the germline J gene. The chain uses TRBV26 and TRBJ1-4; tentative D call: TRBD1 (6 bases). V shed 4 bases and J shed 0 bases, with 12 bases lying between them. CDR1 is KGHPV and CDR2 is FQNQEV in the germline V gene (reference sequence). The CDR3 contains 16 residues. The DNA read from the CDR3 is TGTGCCAGCAGTCGAAGGACAGCAATTTCCAACGAAAGATTATTT. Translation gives CASSRRTAISNERLF. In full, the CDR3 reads CASSRRTAISNERLFF. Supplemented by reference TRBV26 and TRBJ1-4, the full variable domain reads NSKVIQTPRYLVKGQGQKAKMRCIPEKGHPVVFWYQQNKNNEFKFLINFQNQEVLQQIDMTEKRFSAECPSNSPCSLEIQSSEAGDSALYLCASSRRTAISNERLFFGHGTKLSVL.

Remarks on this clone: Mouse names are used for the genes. The CDR3 region is CASSPGRYEQYF. CDR3 bases read: TGTGCCAGCAGCCCCGGCAGATATGAACAGTAC. V is TRBV3 and J is TRBJ2-7; no clear D gene. Read coverage stops 1 residue before the CDR3 terminus; the germline J gene supplies the remainder. CDR1 SNHLY and CDR2 FYNGKV come from the germline V gene (reference sequence). V lost 5 bases and J lost 4, with 9 bases in between. The CDR3 covers 12 residues.

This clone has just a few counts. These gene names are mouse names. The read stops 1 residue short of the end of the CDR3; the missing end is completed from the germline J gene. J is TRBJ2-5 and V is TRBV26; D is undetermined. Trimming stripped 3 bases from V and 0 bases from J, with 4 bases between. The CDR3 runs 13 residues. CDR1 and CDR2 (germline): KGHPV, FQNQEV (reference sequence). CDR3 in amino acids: CASSLQNQDTQYF. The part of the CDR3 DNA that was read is TGTGCCAGCAGTCTCCAGAACCAAGACACCCAGTAC. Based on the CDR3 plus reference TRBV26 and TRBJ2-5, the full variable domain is NSKVIQTPRYLVKGQGQKAKMRCIPEKGHPVVFWYQQNKNNEFKFLINFQNQEVLQQIDMTEKRFSAECPSNSPCSLEIQSSEAGDSALYLCASSLQNQDTQYFGPGTRLLVL.